Given below is one T cell receptor (beta chain) in context. The sample contains more than one DNA sequence encoding this CDR3. Per the authors' pipeline: Amplification from reference gene primers served as the basis for estimated nucleated cell counts. The assay was immunoSEQ multiplex PCR, and TCRdb's table has in-frame clones only and misses some. Clone size and V and J calls were adopted from that table, with D and trimming inferred from the DNA. Counted here are more than 85,000 clones, 88% occurring once; the ten biggest clones make up approximately 3.4%. The data were obtained in a study of blood T cell repertoires in COVID-19. Study-level background: The United States, Italy and Spain supplied acute and convalescent COVID-19 samples. PBMCs, B-cell-depleted T cells, or T cells provided the cDNA or gDNA that made up the material.

This TCR was recovered from a woman between 50 and 59 years old with acute or convalescent COVID-19. Sequencing input: peripheral blood.

This CDR3 is CASSNTGTVTYEQYF. CDR3 in DNA: TGTGCCAGCAGCAATACCGGGACAGTCACCTACGAGCAGTACTTC. The V call is TRBV27, the J call TRBJ2-7; 7 nucleotides align to TRBD1. Germline V gene data show CDR1 as MNHEY and CDR2 as SMNVEV (reference sequence). The CDR3 has 15 residues. Trimming took 6 bases from V and 2 from J; bases not matched to a gene: 10.